This TCR beta chain was recorded in a study of CD8 T cells in Susac syndrome. A quantity of roughly 0.5 to 1 ug RNA underwent reverse transcription using random hexamers. The method of amplification for TCR beta CDR3 was immunoSEQ multiplex PCR, covering 54 Vbeta and 13 Jbeta. TCRdb fed the immunoSEQ multiplex PCR reads into MiXCR, producing one record per CDR3 protein. This table has around 71,000 distinct CDR3 sequences, 96% appearing once. Peripheral blood CD8+ and CD4+ T cells were profiled by TCR beta sequencing. V was clipped by 5 bases and J by 7 bases, with 9 bases between them. The CDR3 runs 11 residues. Germline V CDR1 and CDR2: LNHDA, SQIVND (reference sequence).

This TCR came from a human donor with multiple sclerosis. The sample comprised CD4+ T cells from PBMCs. The gene calls are TRBV19 and TRBJ2-7, with unresolved D. Written as DNA, the CDR3 is TGTGCCAGTAGTGACACAGTAGAGCAGTACTTC. This sequence encodes CASSDTVEQYF.